Shown below are 18 T cell receptor beta chains from a single sample sequenced in a study of CD8+CD57+ T cells in acquired aplastic anemia (dated by TCRdb to 2016 to 2019). The reads were generated on an Illumina HiSeq 2000. Genomic DNA was used as template for profiling of TCR beta VDJ combinations and CDR3 sequences. Clones were called with MiXCR by TCRdb after fastp trimmed the public reads at Q25, and only in-frame beta chains were retained. Rows merge per CDR3 protein into single entries with the most common DNA and genes. For this sample there are 150,000 to 200,000 distinct CDR3 sequences; around 47% appear just once. The ten largest clones add up to about 9.5% of the sample. Flow cytometry had shown CD8+CD57+ cell expansion in the patients selected for sequencing. Sequencing was carried out using sorted CD4+, CD8+, or CD8+CD57+ T cells (not recorded which) from PBMCs. The source is a human donor with aplastic anemia.

The gene calls are TRBV13 and TRBJ2-5; 9 bases align to TRBD1. V trimming: 0 bases; J trimming: 3 bases; junction bases outside the gene matches: 5. The CDR3 length is 16 residues. Germline loops: CDR1 PRHDT, CDR2 FYEKMQ (reference sequence). The CDR3 coding sequence is TGTGCCAGCAGCTTAGGTCACAGGGGGCTCGAAGAGACCCAGTACTTC. Encoded protein: CASSLGHRGLEETQYF. The complete variable domain, with remaining parts taken from reference TRBV13 and TRBJ2-5, reads AAGVIQSPRHLIKEKRETATLKCYPIPRHDTVYWYQQGPGQDPQFLISFYEKMQSDKGSIPDRFSAQQFSDYHSELNMSSLELGDSALYFCASSLGHRGLEETQYFGPGTRLLVL.

J is TRBJ1-1 and V is TRBV25-1, with D hard to call. The germline gives CDR1 MGHDK, CDR2 SYGVNS. The CDR3 sequence is 12 residues long. V lost 3 bases to trimming and J lost 6 bases, with 8 bases between them. The CDR3 sequence is CASSEGSAEAFF. The CDR3 region has the DNA TGTGCCAGCAGTGAGGGGTCTGCTGAAGCTTTCTTT.

This clonotype appeared many times. This sequence joins TRBV6-4 and TRBJ1-1; D unresolved. The germline V gene has CDR1 MRHNA and CDR2 SNTAGT. This CDR3 is built from 11 residues. The V end lost 3 bases, the J end lost 9 bases, and 8 bases lay between the germline ends. The DNA of the CDR3 is TGTGCCAGCAGTGAGTCCGGGCAAGCTTTCTTT. It yields the protein CASSESGQAFF.

In its sample, this clonotype was seen a few times. The chain is built from TRBV7-2 and TRBJ2-5, with unresolved D. Trimming pared 2 bases from V and 7 bases from J, leaving 8 bases between. The CDR3 loop spans 12 amino acids. Germline CDR1 SGHTA, CDR2 FQGNSA. The CDR3 region has the DNA TGTGCCAGCAGCTTACCCGGCGGGACCCAGTACTTC. Protein sequence: CASSLPGGTQYF.

This clonotype was detected only a few times. J is TRBJ1-4 and V is TRBV2; 9 bases line up with TRBD1. The CDR3 consists of 14 residues. Per germline, CDR1 SNHLY and CDR2 FYNNEI. V lost 7 bases and J lost 10; bases outside the gene matches: 10. CDR3 residues: CASTPGQGVVKLFF. The CDR3 DNA reads TGTGCCAGCACACCGGGACAGGGTGTGGTAAAACTGTTTTTT.

In this sample, this clonotype turned up many times. The chain carries TRBV10-1 and TRBJ2-3; the D is unclear. Germline V gene data show CDR1 as WNHNN and CDR2 as SYGVQD (reference sequence). The CDR3 runs to 14 residues. V was trimmed by 6 bases and J by 2 bases, leaving 12 bases between them. Here the CDR3 reads CASSFLENTDTQYF. CDR3 nucleotide sequence: TGCGCCAGCAGCTTTCTCGAAAACACAGATACGCAGTATTTT.

CDR3 DNA: TGTGCCAGCAGTTCTGACCCGAGGACGCAGTATTTT. Translated: CASSSDPRTQYF. The chain combines TRBV2 with TRBJ2-3; D not resolved. The CDR3 length is 12 residues. With 5 bases removed from V and 9 bases from J, the gap between germline ends came to 12 bases. Germline CDR1 reads SNHLY; CDR2 reads FYNNEI.

This clonotype was observed many times. The chain joins TRBV10-2 to TRBJ2-7, with 9 bases fitting TRBD1. The trim removed 2 bases at V and 0 bases at J, leaving 5 bases unmatched. CDR1 is WSHSY and CDR2 is SAAADI in the germline V gene. The length of the CDR3 is 16 residues. Here the CDR3 reads CASSETGQGSSYEQYF. The DNA of the CDR3 is TGCGCCAGCAGTGAGACCGGACAGGGGAGCTCCTACGAGCAGTACTTC.

In its sample, this clonotype was seen many times. This rearrangement joins TRBV5-1 to TRBJ2-7; D possibly corresponds to TRBD2 (5 bases). Trimming shortened V by 1 base and J by 4 bases, and 12 bases separated the two germline ends. The CDR3 covers 14 residues. The germline V gene has CDR1 SGHRS and CDR2 YFSETQ. The CDR3 protein is CASSLRVSGYEQYF. The CDR3 nucleotides are TGCGCCAGCAGCTTGAGGGTATCGGGGTACGAGCAGTACTTC.

The rearrangement joins TRBV14 to TRBJ2-2; TRBD1 matches 7 bases. V was pared by 2 bases and J by 2 bases, with 8 bases of the junction left unmatched. The CDR3 extends over 17 amino acids. Germline V gene sequence: CDR1 SGHDN, CDR2 FVKESK. CDR3 sequence (DNA): TGTGCCAGCAGCCAATTAGGGGCAGGGGGAAACACCGGGGAGCTGTTTTTT. Encoded protein: CASSQLGAGGNTGELFF.

This clonotype appeared many times. The chain has TRBV7-2 and TRBJ2-3; weak D call: TRBD2 (6 bases). The CDR3 has 15 amino acids. With 0 bases removed from V and 2 bases from J, the gap between germline ends came to 9 bases. Germline CDR1 is SGHTA and CDR2 is FQGNSA. The CDR3 bases are TGTGCCAGCAGCTTAGCCCGCGGGACCACAGATACGCAGTATTTT. Its protein is CASSLARGTTDTQYF.

Comments on this clonotype: It may be a read error: a sequence one base away is much more abundant. The conserved phenylalanine or tryptophan normally closing the CDR3 is absent here, so this likely arose from a read error. This sequence joins TRBV5-1 and TRBJ1-1; unclear D gene. Germline CDR1 and CDR2: SGHRS and YFSETQ. This CDR3 comprises 13 residues. Trimming took 6 bases from V and 1 from J, leaving 10 bases between them. The CDR3 spells CASTWEANTEAFL. In DNA form, the CDR3 reads TGCGCCAGCACCTGGGAGGCGAACACTGAAGCTTTCCTT.

The chain is built from TRBV11-2 and TRBJ1-6; perhaps TRBD1 as D (6 bases). The germline V and J ends were trimmed by 5 bases and 1 base, with 18 bases remaining between them. The CDR3 is 18 amino acids. Germline assignment: CDR1 SGHAT and CDR2 FQNNGV. The CDR3 loop reads CASSRSGGRGSYNSPLHF. The CDR3 DNA follows: TGTGCCAGCAGCCGGTCGGGGGGGCGAGGGTCCTATAATTCACCCCTCCACTTT.

This chain uses TRBV29-1 with TRBJ1-2; D perhaps matches TRBD1 (6 bases). The CDR3 consists of 15 residues. With 6 bases removed from V and 4 bases from J, the gap between germline ends came to 21 bases. The germline CDR1 and CDR2 sequences are SQVTM and ANQGSEA. In DNA, the CDR3 is TGCAGCGTCAAACCAACCCGGGACACTACCTATGGCTACACCTTC. This gives the protein CSVKPTRDTTYGYTF.

Of note for this clonotype: A read error may account for a junction end that differs from germline. V usage is TRBV7-1 and J usage is TRBJ2-1, with D perhaps matching TRBD1 (6 bases). TRBV7-1 is an ORF for which the function is uncertain. This CDR3 region has 18 residues. The CDR3 sequence: CASRSGVVVGVEGNEQFF. The CDR3 region has the DNA TGTGCCAGCAGGTCAGGGGTAGTTGTGGGGGTTGAGGGGAATGAGCAGTTCTTC.

The rearrangement uses TRBV19 and TRBJ2-5, with D possibly called TRBD1 or TRBD2 (5 bases each). Trimming took 5 bases from V and 5 from J, leaving 12 bases between them. The CDR3 spans 13 residues. CDR1 and CDR2 from the germline V gene are LNHDA and SQIVND (reference sequence). CDR3 coding DNA: TGTGCCAGTAGTGCTTATTGGGGGGAGACCCAGTACTTC. Protein: CASSAYWGETQYF.

This clonotype has ten or more counts. The chain is built from TRBV2 and TRBJ2-7; 7 bases line up with TRBD2. The J segment lost 2 bases and the V segment lost 9 bases, leaving 7 bases of the junction unmatched. Germline CDR1 and CDR2: SNHLY and FYNNEI. The CDR3 totals 13 residues. In DNA, the CDR3 is TGTGCCAGGAGCGGGGTAGGACCCTACGAGCAGTACTTC. Amino acid sequence: CARSGVGPYEQYF.

This clonotype has a handful of counts. The chain is built from TRBV15 and TRBJ2-1; 9 nucleotides agree with TRBD2. The V gene end was trimmed by 1 base and the J gene end by 2 bases; junction bases not matched to a gene: 0. Looked up from germline, CDR1 is LNHNV and CDR2 is YYDKDF (reference sequence). CDR3 size: 15 residues. In DNA, the CDR3 is TGTGCCACCAGCAGAGTAGCGGGGGCCTACAATGAGCAGTTCTTC. Translating it yields CATSRVAGAYNEQFF.